This TCR beta chain derives from a study of TIL therapy for anti-PD-1-resistant metastatic lung cancer. Sequencing used immunoSEQ v3. Measured with immunoSEQ multiplex PCR; TCRdb has only the in-frame clones, and not every one. The sample carries just over 45,000 clones, around 80% recorded once. The CDR3 length is 18 residues. V was shortened by 5 bases and J by 0 bases, with 21 bases between the two germline ends. Germline V CDR1 and CDR2: SGDLS, YYNGEE. Time point denoted: pre-treatment sample, taken before nivolumab and TIL therapy. The starting material was blood, obtained at baseline. The chain combines TRBV9 with TRBJ2-1; D is perhaps TRBD1 or TRBD2 (5 bases each). This sequence originates from a man aged 65-85 years with non-small cell lung cancer. The CDR3 reads CASSSRGEPFSSYNEQFF. CDR3 sequence (DNA): TGTGCCAGCAGTTCTAGGGGAGAGCCCTTCAGCTCCTACAATGAGCAGTTCTTC.